This TCR beta chain was sequenced for a study of cytomegalovirus exposure and HLA in healthy donors (dated by TCRdb to about 2017). For context, the study as a whole: In an earlier analysis of some 550 of the donors, 250 to 350 Gb of sequence data and 120 million or so unique TCR beta sequences from 150 million to 200 million T cells were reported. Among the roughly 430 genotyped donors, more than 70% belonged to the genetic ancestry cluster associated with self-reported Caucasian donors. HLA typing covered class I and class II loci at four-digit resolution. A later genetic analysis took genome-wide SNP genotypes for about 65% of the 666 donors and used that subset as a discovery cohort. All discovery cohort repertoires had been generated using a single sequencing platform. To decide whether each TCR beta V gene segment behaved as functional or pseudogenic, an earlier analysis of some 600 of the donors relied on high-throughput TCR beta sequencing. The aim of the study was to test whether cataloging public T cell receptors could identify signatures of past pathogen exposure. An early release covering more than 500 HLA-typed donors comprised about 320 gigabases of sequencing data and approximately 80 million unique TCR sequences. The T cell repertoires of about 700 subjects were profiled by immunosequencing and related to cytomegalovirus serostatus. Roughly 5 DR-DQ haplotypes were handled as single units for association and clustering because linkage in the cohort was strong. Typing coverage differed by locus: A, B, C, DRB1 and DQB1 were typed in roughly 620-630 donors, DQA1 in 500 to 550, DPA1 in around 610, and DPB1 in 400 to 490. In a later analysis, previously published TCR beta repertoires from fewer than 750 donors were re-analyzed and high-resolution HLA genotyping was added so that TCR occurrence patterns could be studied. Along with the approximately 650-subject first cohort, a separate validation cohort of around 110 different subjects was used. Among about 370 genotyped donors of the cohort, an average of approximately 200,000 unique TCR beta nucleotide sequences was sequenced per donor, of which about 18% were non-productive. The later analysis used no new phenotypic data to find candidate immune exposures, relying instead on TCR beta sequences and their occurrence across donors. Donor age, sex, ethnicity and CMV serostatus were collected together with the repertoire data. To predict cytomegalovirus infection status, the study combined high-throughput TCR immunosequencing, statistical association of individual TCRs with disease status, and machine learning.

The cohort consisted of 600 or so healthy bone marrow donors. Cohort members were all nominally healthy when sampled, although unrecorded immune exposures were likely present. The donor tested CMV seronegative, placing the donor among the 350 to 400 seronegative members of the cohort. Each donor provided a peripheral blood sample, and peripheral blood mononuclear cells were used for TCR beta sequencing. Genomic DNA was extracted from the blood cell samples with the Qiagen DNeasy Blood Extraction Kit. The CDR3 contains 17 residues, cysteine and phenylalanine counted. The DNA shown is the 51-base CDR3, in frame from base 1. CDR1 MNHEY and CDR2 SMNVEV are derived from the germline V gene (reference sequence). Germline trimming amounts to 4 bases on V and 7 bases on J, with 9 as the count of junction bases outside the gene matches. A remark on this clone: This receptor's antigen is unknown.

The library came from the immunoSEQ multiplex PCR assay. A mixture of 60 forward primers for TCR Vbeta segments and 13 reverse primers for TCR Jbeta segments was used in the multiplex PCR. The CDR3 region of rearranged TCR beta genes was amplified from genomic DNA by a multiplex PCR assay. The Illumina HiSeq System was used to sequence the amplified TCR beta libraries as 87-base-pair reads. The study's processing was this. Across the roughly 670 repertoires, a later analysis counted tens of millions of unique TCR beta chains, 9.5 million to 13 million of which were shared by at least two donors. Raw reads were error-corrected and collapsed into unique sequences by a nearest-neighbor algorithm in which closely related sequences were merged to remove PCR and sequencing errors. To assign V, D and J gene segments, CDR3 sequences were aligned to IMGT reference sequences. For a sequence to be retained, a match of at least six nucleotides was required to both a V gene segment and a J gene segment. A rearrangement was called productive if the CDR3 had no stop codons and remained in frame with V and J, and every other rearrangement was called non-productive. CDR3 was defined by IMGT convention, running from the second conserved V-encoded cysteine to the conserved J-encoded phenylalanine. Sequences without an unambiguous match to a single V gene segment were excluded from the earlier analysis of almost 600 of the donors. In an earlier analysis of approximately 550 of the donors, V segments were called functional above 56.7% productive rearrangements and were called segregating when the between-donor standard deviation exceeded 5%. A statistical classification framework was built to diagnose cytomegalovirus status from the catalog of TCR beta chain sequences. In a later analysis, TCR nucleotide sequences were compared against IMGT/GENE-DB human TR gene sequences so that V and J genes could be assigned. A later analysis assigned CDR3 sequences and most-parsimonious VDJ recombination scenarios with the TCRdist pipeline. In a later analysis, each TCR beta chain was defined by its CDR3 amino acid sequence together with its V-gene family, and reads lacking a unique V-gene family were excluded. In a later analysis, some 600 highly shared, low-generation-probability nucleotide sequences were removed to address suspected cross-contamination and a sequencing artifact. A later analysis calculated a clonal expansion index for each public chain from normalized within-repertoire ranks of inferred template counts. Generation probabilities in a later analysis came from a VDJ recombination model fitted to out-of-frame rearrangements, and those results were checked against IGoR. A later analysis scored TCR-TCR, TCR-HLA and TCR-CMV co-occurrence with hypergeometric tests, applying a repertoire-size bias correction to TCR pairs. In a later analysis, false discovery rates were estimated by permuting HLA or CMV assignments 20 times. In a later analysis, co-occurring TCRs were grouped with DBSCAN, and TCRdist sequence similarity was added when clustering was performed within HLA-allele-positive subsets. For co-occurrence clustering, repertoires with fewer than 30,000 or more than 120,000 public chains were excluded, along with roughly 5 repertoires with anomalous nucleotide sharing. TCRdb re-hosts the immuneACCESS table, in-frame sequences only. Its copies lack some clones; in the studies checked, an unresolved V gene accounts for under half of them, and the cause for the rest is not known. V and J calls and clone size come straight from that table; D and trimming were deduced from the DNA. Per the sample table, the count is some 150,000 clones. Around 2.2% of the sample rests with the top ten.

Study-wide findings and limitations: Broadly in line with IMGT annotations, most TCR beta V segments showed up in productive rearrangements about 87% or about 30% of the time in an earlier analysis of several hundred of the donors. Most CMV-associated TCR beta chains appeared to be HLA-restricted in a later analysis, and the HLA associations seemed to be driven largely by CMV exposure. In this cohort, only TCR beta chains were sequenced, and detectable features were limited by the absence of alpha or paired-chain data. An association between a missense DCLRE1C variant and V-gene and J-gene trimming of TCR beta chains was found in a later genetic analysis and replicated in an independent cohort. For the cohort, immune exposure information was limited to CMV serostatus. According to a later analysis, parvovirus B19, influenza, CMV and Epstein-Barr virus appeared linked to several top co-occurrence clusters. In a later analysis, TCR association rates were found to vary across HLA loci, with the most associated TCRs seen for DRB1 alleles and the fewest for HLA-C alleles. Linkage disequilibrium might explain the correlated functional status among segregating V segments, but an unknown experimental factor could not be excluded. The authors suggested that the approach could potentially be generalized to other disease states and immunological phenotypes. The sequencing pipeline was judged likely to have produced a cluster of highly shared sequence variants as a technical artifact. The study gave a list of more than 150 TCR beta chains associated with cytomegalovirus. Cytomegalovirus status was reported to be diagnosed by the classifier with high specificity and sensitivity in both the original and validation cohorts. In a later genetic analysis, fewer N-insertions in productive TCRs were reported among donors in an Asian-associated ancestry cluster than the 666-donor mean. Because some donors lacked HLA typing at each locus, the association tests relied only on the typed subset. A further reported finding was that TCR beta sequences accurately predicted the HLA-A and HLA-B alleles for most subjects in the first cohort. Across donors, most TCR sequences were observed very rarely, whereas some public TCRs were present in many individuals. Specific HLA alleles were associated with about 17,000 TCR beta sequences at a false discovery rate of 0.05 in a later analysis. When HLA alleles, especially DR and DQ, strongly co-occurred, attributing TCR associations to individual alleles was difficult. In vitro tests confirmed that a few of the cytomegalovirus-associated TCR beta chains recognize cytomegalovirus antigens. The earlier analysis of a few hundred of the donors excluded fewer than 20 rarely observed V segments, including chromosome 9 orphons, because counts were too low. The presence/absence analyses assumed that sequencing depth was roughly uniform across donors, and that assumption may not be true. In a later analysis, HLA-associated TCR beta chains showed more clonal expansion and lower generation probabilities than non-associated chains that were equally common. Some IMGT-functional V segments, including TRBV6-2 and TRBV6-3, could not be distinguished by the 87-base-pair reads and were therefore excluded.

The TCR originated in a young woman in good health and CMV-seronegative. The sequence links TRBV27 to TRBJ2-1, and 14 bases in between align with TRBD2. The specimen sequenced was PBMCs. This receptor carries the CDR3 CASSSLGLAGVDNEQFF. The DNA sequence is given as TGTGCCAGCAGTTCCCTGGGACTAGCGGGAGTAGATAATGAGCAGTTCTTC.